One and the same sample provided the 19 T cell receptor beta chains below, sequenced in a study of T cell responses to AZD1222 COVID-19 vaccine. TCRdb's copy holds only in-frame clones and misses some; the assay was immunoSEQ multiplex PCR. Counted here are about 150,000 clones, around 90% occurring once; the ten biggest clones make up about 1%. The sequenced sample was peripheral blood, obtained 28 days after the second AZD1222 dose. Every receptor here comes from an adult who received the AZD1222 COVID-19 vaccine.

Worth noting for this clone: Other DNA sequences in the same sample also yield this CDR3. V gene TRBV2 combines with J gene TRBJ2-7, with TRBD1 matching over 9 bases. CDR3 length: 13 amino acids. Germline trimming cut 9 bases from V and 0 bases from J; bases unmatched to any gene: 3. Germline V CDR1 and CDR2: SNHLY, FYNNEI. The CDR3 sequence is CARGQGGSYEQYF. The CDR3 DNA reads TGTGCCAGGGGACAGGGCGGCTCCTACGAGCAGTACTTC.

V is TRBV18 and J is TRBJ1-2; D gene uncertain. CDR1 and CDR2 (germline): KGHSH, LQKENI. The CDR3 is made up of 16 amino acids. Deletions cut 0 bases from V and 2 bases from J, with 13 bases between. CDR3 loop: CASSPPSGVGNYGYTF. The CDR3 nucleotides read TGTGCCAGCTCACCACCGTCGGGTGTAGGAAACTATGGCTACACCTTC.

V gene TRBV5-1 combines with J gene TRBJ1-6; 7 positions match TRBD1. This CDR3 region has 15 residues. CDR1 and CDR2 from the germline V gene are SGHRS and YFSETQ. V lost 3 bases, J lost 6 bases, and 6 bases stayed unmatched. The CDR3 protein is CASSSGQDRNSPLHF. Here the CDR3 DNA reads TGCGCCAGCAGCTCCGGACAGGATCGTAATTCACCCCTCCACTTT.

The chain links TRBV5-8 to TRBJ2-7, with 9 bases identical to TRBD1. The CDR3 has 13 amino acids. With V trimmed by 7 bases and J by 0 bases, 2 bases remained unmatched. Germline lookup yields CDR1 SGHTS and CDR2 YDEGEE. The CDR3 reads CASRDRDSYEQYF. CDR3 nucleotides: TGTGCCAGCCGGGACAGGGACTCCTACGAGCAGTACTTC. Supplemented by reference TRBV5-8 and TRBJ2-7, the full variable domain reads EAGVTQSPTHLIKTRGQQATLRCSPISGHTSVYWYQQALGLGLQFLLWYDEGEERNRGNFPPRFSGRQFPNYSSELNVNALELEDSALYLCASRDRDSYEQYFGPGTRLTVT.

The chain has TRBV5-1 and TRBJ2-3; D may match TRBD1 or TRBD2 (6 bases each). V was trimmed by 5 bases and J by 0 bases, leaving 10 bases between them. Germline assignment: CDR1 SGHRS and CDR2 YFSETQ. There are 14 residues in the CDR3. The CDR3 sequence: CASRGGPSTDTQYF. CDR3 DNA: TGCGCCAGCAGGGGGGGCCCTAGCACAGATACGCAGTATTTT.

The CDR3 sequence is CASSPQTGTGGYTF. In nucleotides, the CDR3 is TGTGCCAGCAGCCCCCAGACAGGGACTGGTGGCTACACCTTC. The V and J genes are TRBV7-2 and TRBJ1-2; 7 bases fit TRBD1. Germline assignment: CDR1 SGHTA and CDR2 FQGNSA. Trimming removed 5 bases from V and 7 bases from J; junction bases left unmatched: 10. This CDR3 is 14 amino acids long.

The genes are TRBV9 and TRBJ2-5, with TRBD2 identical over 7 bases. V shed 5 bases and J 1 base; nucleotides not matched to a gene: 5. Germline V gene sequence: CDR1 SGDLS, CDR2 YYNGEE. CDR3 size: 14 residues. In DNA, the CDR3 is TGTGCCAGCAGTCCCGGGGAGGGCCAAGAGACCCAGTACTTC. Translating gives CASSPGEGQETQYF.

The chain combines TRBV4-3 with TRBJ1-2, with no clear D. CDR3 length: 11 residues. Deletions cut 3 bases from V and 8 bases from J, with 7 bases between. CDR1 and CDR2 (germline): LGHNA, YSLEER. The CDR3 DNA reads TGCGCCAGCAGCCAGGGGAAGGGCTACACCTTC. This translates into CASSQGKGYTF.

The chain joins TRBV7-9 to TRBJ1-2; possible D gene TRBD1, 5 bases. Germline loops: CDR1 SEHNR, CDR2 FQNEAQ (reference sequence). The CDR3 has 13 amino acids. Trimming took off 7 bases at V and 4 bases at J, with 13 bases between the two ends. For the CDR3, the DNA is TGTGCCAGCACCTTCACAGGCCCCTATGGCTACACCTTC. It specifies CASTFTGPYGYTF.

The J gene is TRBJ2-1, the V gene TRBV5-1, with D possibly matching TRBD1 (6 bases). With 6 bases removed from V and 8 bases from J, the gap between germline ends came to 9 bases. The length of the CDR3 is 11 residues. CDR1 and CDR2 from the germline V gene are SGHRS and YFSETQ. The CDR3: CASTTGYEQFF. For the CDR3, the DNA is TGCGCCAGCACAACAGGGTATGAGCAGTTCTTC.

The CDR3 coding sequence is TGTGCCACCAGTGCTGGGACAGGGAACTATGGCTACACCTTC. Translating it yields CATSAGTGNYGYTF. The chain has TRBV24-1 and TRBJ1-2; TRBD1 agrees at 9 bases. Germline values: CDR1 KGHDR, CDR2 SFDVKD. This CDR3 is built from 14 residues. V dropped 5 bases and J dropped 2; count of bases not matched to a gene: 2.

The chain has TRBV18 and TRBJ2-7, with 8 bases matching TRBD2. Germline V gene data show CDR1 as KGHSH and CDR2 as LQKENI. CDR3 length: 16 amino acids. V was pared by 3 bases and J by 3 bases, with 10 bases of the junction left unmatched. The chain's CDR3 is CASSPQSGGVDYEQYF. The CDR3 region has the DNA TGTGCCAGCTCACCTCAAAGCGGGGGAGTCGACTACGAGCAGTACTTC.

This rearrangement joins TRBV18 to TRBJ1-3, with 7 bases that match TRBD1. Per germline, CDR1 KGHSH and CDR2 LQKENI. Trimming took 3 bases from V and 0 from J; bases not matched to a gene: 5. The CDR3 consists of 16 residues. The CDR3 reads CASSPRTGRSGNTIYF. The CDR3 nucleotides are TGTGCCAGCTCACCTAGGACAGGACGCTCTGGAAACACCATATATTTT. Filled out from reference TRBV18 and TRBJ1-3, the complete variable domain reads NAGVMQNPRHLVRRRGQEARLRCSPMKGHSHVYWYRQLPEEGLKFMVYLQKENIIDESGMPKERFSAEFPKEGPSILRIQQVVRGDSAAYFCASSPRTGRSGNTIYFGEGSWLTVV.

This clone appeared a few times. The chain carries TRBV5-5 and TRBJ1-2; possibly TRBD1 for D (6 bases). In germline, CDR1 is SGHKS, CDR2 YYEKEE (reference sequence). With 5 bases removed from V and 7 bases from J, the gap between germline ends came to 18 bases. The CDR3 contains 14 residues. CDR3 coding DNA: TGTGCCAGCAGACTACAGGGACTCGCGGGTGGCTACACCTTC. Its translation is CASRLQGLAGGYTF. The complete variable domain, with remaining parts taken from reference TRBV5-5 and TRBJ1-2, reads DAGVTQSPTHLIKTRGQQVTLRCSPISGHKSVSWYQQVLGQGPQFIFQYYEKEERGRGNFPDRFSARQFPNYSSELNVNALLLGDSALYLCASRLQGLAGGYTFGSGTRLTVV.

V gene TRBV20-1 combines with J gene TRBJ2-1; no clear D. Germline values: CDR1 DFQATT, CDR2 SNEGSKA (reference sequence). The CDR3 covers 11 residues. The CDR3 DNA sequence: TGCAGCTGTATTTCCTACAATGAGCAGTTCTTC. Amino acids: CSCISYNEQFF.

The chain combines TRBV7-9 with TRBJ1-3; D unresolved. Germline loops: CDR1 SEHNR, CDR2 FQNEAQ (reference sequence). The CDR3 is made up of 13 amino acids. Trimming took off 8 bases at V and 3 bases at J, with 11 bases between the two ends. CDR3 amino acids: CASAASNGNTIYF. DNA for the CDR3: TGTGCCAGCGCGGCGAGTAATGGAAACACCATATATTTT. Full variable domain (rest looked up from reference TRBV7-9 and TRBJ1-3): DTGVSQNPRHKITKRGQNVTFRCDPISEHNRLYWYRQTLGQGPEFLTYFQNEAQLEKSRLLSDRFSAERPKGSFSTLEIQRTEQGDSAMYLCASAASNGNTIYFGEGSWLTVV.

V usage is TRBV6-2 or TRBV6-3 and J usage is TRBJ2-1; perhaps TRBD2 as D (6 bases). This CDR3 is built from 16 residues. Germline assignment: CDR1 MNHEY and CDR2 SVGEGT. Trimming removed 5 bases at V and 2 bases at J, with 16 bases between. The CDR3 DNA reads as TGTGCCAGCAGTCCCGGGACTCACTCCGCCTACAATGAGCAGTTCTTC. It translates to CASSPGTHSAYNEQFF.

This clone was detected only a few times. This chain links TRBV5-6 with TRBJ2-1; D uncertain. The CDR3 is 13 amino acids. Germline V gene lookup returns CDR1 SGHDT and CDR2 YYEEEE. Deletions cut 4 bases from V and 5 bases from J, with 10 bases between. CDR3: CASSPIGNNEQFF. CDR3 coding DNA: TGTGCCAGCAGCCCCATAGGGAACAATGAGCAGTTCTTC. Variable domain in full (rest from reference TRBV5-6 and TRBJ2-1): DAGVTQSPTHLIKTRGQQVTLRCSPKSGHDTVSWYQQALGQGPQFIFQYYEEEERQRGNFPDRFSGHQFPNYSSELNVNALLLGDSALYLCASSPIGNNEQFFGPGTRLTVL.

The chain recombines TRBV3-1 (or the pseudogene TRBV3-2) with TRBJ1-5, with D perhaps TRBD1 (5 bases). The length of the CDR3 is 19 residues. Germline V CDR1 and CDR2: LGHDT, YNNKEL (reference sequence). Trimming shortened V by 5 bases and J by 0 bases, and 23 bases separated the two germline ends. The DNA for the CDR3 is TGTGCCAGCAGCGAAGGGACGGCTTTCGGGCCACATAGCAATCAGCCCCAGCATTTT. Its translation: CASSEGTAFGPHSNQPQHF.